This T cell receptor (beta chain) was found in a study of blood T cells in healthy people across ages (dated by TCRdb to about 2015). Describing the broader study: In model experiments, template switching captured about one uniquely barcoded TCR beta cDNA molecule for every two T cells. Using deep sequencing normalized with unique cDNA molecular identifiers, the study measured how TCR beta repertoire diversity changes with age. Four age groups were formed from the donors: young (average roughly 16 years), middle-aged (just under 40), aged (over 55) and long-lived (approximately 78). Donors of different ages were randomly distributed across sequencing lanes to avoid experimental bias. The study analyzed two additional independent replicas of 1 million unique cDNA reads from the same blood draw for two donors, one aged 18 to 29 and one aged 80 or older.

Systemically healthy Caucasian individuals from Russia, around 38 in total and aged roughly 6 to 90 years, were included as donors. Around 9.7 milliliters of peripheral blood were collected from each donor into EDTA-treated Vacutainer tubes. PBMCs were isolated by Ficoll-Paque density-gradient centrifugation, with at least 7 million obtained per sample. Total RNA, at least 6 micrograms per sample, was extracted from PBMCs with Trizol reagent. The percentages of naive CD45RAhigh/CD27high T cells were determined by flow cytometry on a PBMC aliquot from every donor. The germline V gene encodes CDR1 WSHSY and CDR2 SAAADI. From cysteine to phenylalanine, the CDR3 is 12 amino acids long. CDR3 DNA is the only sequence kept; it has 36 bases, read in frame from the first base. V gives up 5 bases and J gives up 13 bases, and the segment between their germline ends measures 17 bases. Remarks on this clonotype: Its antigen target is currently unknown. Per-base qualities were not stored, and no clone one base away is much larger.

The protocol used for the library was 5' RACE. Sequencing used an Illumina HiSeq 2500. The second PCR ran for roughly 7 to 11 cycles and used a J-beta primer mix along with a sample-barcoded 5' primer. A unique molecular identifier was introduced onto each TCR beta cDNA molecule by a template-switch 5' adaptor carrying 12 random nucleotides. Each sample yielded at least 3 million CDR3-containing paired-end reads. All of the RNA was converted into first-strand cDNA using the Mint cDNA synthesis kit, with a TRBC-specific oligonucleotide serving as the primer. Following uracil-DNA glycosylase treatment, all cDNA underwent a first 18-cycle PCR with the universal primers M1SS and BC2_uni_R. Under the source paper's analysis protocol: Normalization of each sample was performed by random selection of 1 million high-quality reads, each carrying a distinct molecular identifier. Reads with shared molecular identifiers were discarded instead of being binned into consensus sequences. MiTCR, with a Q25 quality threshold and the strictest error-elimination algorithm, was used for CDR3 identification, clonotype clustering and error correction. A nonparametric unseen species model with Euler transformation was used to estimate a lower bound on total TCR beta diversity. TCRdb's own reprocessing of the public reads used fastp at Q25 and MiXCR and kept productive beta chains. For every CDR3 protein sequence, its rows merge into one entry that carries the most common genes and DNA. The V and J calls were not made by the authors but by TCRdb's processing. A total of about 640,000 distinct CDR3 sequences appear in this sample, approximately 59% of them only once. The biggest ten clones account for roughly 34% of the sample.

Overall study outcomes, separate from this receptor: Compared with the aged group, more naive CD4+ T cells, fewer expanded clones and increased TCR diversity were shown by the long-lived group, suggesting age selection. Because the CMV infection status of the donors was unknown, age-related changes in expanded clonotypes may potentially have been confounded. Bulk unsorted PBMC profiling prevented conclusive comparison of naive and antigen-experienced compartments. There was a strong correlation between observed TCR beta diversity and the percentage of naive T cells measured by flow cytometry. Estimates of total diversity based on one million sequenced T cells were considered lower bounds and underestimates. Observed TCR beta diversity per million T cells fell roughly linearly with age, and a significant reduction was already apparent by age around 40.

The rearrangement combines TRBV10-2 with TRBJ1-2; a confident D gene designation cannot be given. What was sequenced was blood. The receptor was derived from a man between 60 and 75 years old in good health. In nucleotides, the sequence is TGCGCCAGCAGTCAAAGGACGGGTACGGCCACCTTC. This sequence encodes CASSQRTGTATF.